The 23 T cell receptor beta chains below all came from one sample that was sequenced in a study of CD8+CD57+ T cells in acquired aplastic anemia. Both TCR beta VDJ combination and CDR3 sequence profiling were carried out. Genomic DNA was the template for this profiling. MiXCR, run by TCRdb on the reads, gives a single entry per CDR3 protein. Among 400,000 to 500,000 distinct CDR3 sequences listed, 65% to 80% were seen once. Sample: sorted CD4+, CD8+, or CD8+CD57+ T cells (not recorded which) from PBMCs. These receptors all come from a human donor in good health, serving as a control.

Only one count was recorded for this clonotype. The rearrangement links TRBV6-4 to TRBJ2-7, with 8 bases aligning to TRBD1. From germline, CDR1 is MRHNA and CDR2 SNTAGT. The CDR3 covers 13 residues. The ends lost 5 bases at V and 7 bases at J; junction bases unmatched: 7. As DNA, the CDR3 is TGTGCCAGCAGTTCACAGGGGGGTGAAGAGCAGTACTTC. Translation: CASSSQGGEEQYF.

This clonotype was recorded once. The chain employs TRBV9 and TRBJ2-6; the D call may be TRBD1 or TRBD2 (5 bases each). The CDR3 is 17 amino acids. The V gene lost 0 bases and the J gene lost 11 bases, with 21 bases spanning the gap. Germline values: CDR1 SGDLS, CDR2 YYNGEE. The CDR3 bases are TGTGCCAGCAGCGTAGGGGAAGGGGTCTCCGGGGAGTACGTCCTGACTTTC. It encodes CASSVGEGVSGEYVLTF.

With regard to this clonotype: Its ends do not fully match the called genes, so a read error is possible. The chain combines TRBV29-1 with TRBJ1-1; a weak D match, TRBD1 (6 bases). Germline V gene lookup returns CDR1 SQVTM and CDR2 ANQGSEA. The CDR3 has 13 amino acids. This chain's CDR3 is CSAKTGENTDSFF. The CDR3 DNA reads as TGCAGCGCCAAGACAGGAGAGAACACTGACTCTTTCTTC.

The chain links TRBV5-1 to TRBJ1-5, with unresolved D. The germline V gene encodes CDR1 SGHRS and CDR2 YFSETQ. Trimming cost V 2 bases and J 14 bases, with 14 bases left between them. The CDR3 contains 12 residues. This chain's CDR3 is CASSLKGQPKHF. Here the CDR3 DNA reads TGCGCCAGCAGCTTAAAGGGTCAGCCGAAGCATTTT.

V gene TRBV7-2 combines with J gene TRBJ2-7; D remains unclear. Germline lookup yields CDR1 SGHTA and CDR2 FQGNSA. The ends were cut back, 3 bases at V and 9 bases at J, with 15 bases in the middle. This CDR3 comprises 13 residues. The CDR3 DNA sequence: TGTGCCAGCAGCTTGACGGCTTCTAACGCGCAGTACTTC. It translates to CASSLTASNAQYF.

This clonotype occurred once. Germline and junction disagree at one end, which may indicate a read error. The CDR3 nucleotides are TGCGCCAGCAGCTTCCTGGGCGCAGGCACGGATACGCAGTATTTT. This sequence encodes CASSFLGAGTDTQYF. This chain joins TRBV7-6 and TRBJ2-3; D is unresolved. There are 15 residues in the CDR3. Per germline, CDR1 SGHVS and CDR2 FNYEAQ. Supplemented by reference TRBV7-6 and TRBJ2-3, the full variable domain reads GAGVSQSPRYKVTKRGQDVALRCDPISGHVSLYWYRQALGQGPEFLTYFNYEAQQDKSGLPNDRFSAERPEGSISTLTIQRTEQRDSAMYRCASSFLGAGTDTQYFGPGTRLTVL.

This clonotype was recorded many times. Here the CDR3 DNA reads TGTGCCAGCAGCTTAGGGTCAGGCCAACCCGCTGGTGGCTACACCTTC. It specifies CASSLGSGQPAGGYTF. The rearrangement links TRBV7-9 to TRBJ1-2, with D unclear. Germline lookup yields CDR1 SEHNR and CDR2 FQNEAQ (reference sequence). The CDR3 has 16 residues. V shed 1 base and J shed 7 bases, with 19 bases lying between them.

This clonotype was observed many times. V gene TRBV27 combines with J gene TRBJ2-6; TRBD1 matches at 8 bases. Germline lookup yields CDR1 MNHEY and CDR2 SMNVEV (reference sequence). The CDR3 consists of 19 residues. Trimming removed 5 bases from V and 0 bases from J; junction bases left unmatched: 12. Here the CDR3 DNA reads TGTGCCAGCAGTCCCCGGACAGGGAACATTCTCTCTGGGGCCAACGTCCTGACTTTC. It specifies CASSPRTGNILSGANVLTF.

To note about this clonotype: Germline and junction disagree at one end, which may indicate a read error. DNA of the CDR3: TGTGCCAGCAGCCCAATGGTATTT. As protein: CASSPMVF. V usage is TRBV12-3 or TRBV12-4 and J usage is TRBJ1-4; D call uncertain. CDR3 length: 8 residues.

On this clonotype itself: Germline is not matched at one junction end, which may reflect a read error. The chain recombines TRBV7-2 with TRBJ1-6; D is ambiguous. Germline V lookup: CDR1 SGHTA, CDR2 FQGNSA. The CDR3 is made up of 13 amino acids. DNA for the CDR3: TGTGCCAGCAGCTCGAGACCAAATTCCACCCTACCCTTC. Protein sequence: CASSSRPNSTLPF.

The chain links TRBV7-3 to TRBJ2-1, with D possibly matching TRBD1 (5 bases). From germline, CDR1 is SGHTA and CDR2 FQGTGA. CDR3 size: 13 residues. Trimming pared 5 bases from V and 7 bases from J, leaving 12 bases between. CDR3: CASSLTEYNEQFF. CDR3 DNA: TGTGCCAGCAGCCTGACAGAGTATAATGAGCAGTTCTTC.

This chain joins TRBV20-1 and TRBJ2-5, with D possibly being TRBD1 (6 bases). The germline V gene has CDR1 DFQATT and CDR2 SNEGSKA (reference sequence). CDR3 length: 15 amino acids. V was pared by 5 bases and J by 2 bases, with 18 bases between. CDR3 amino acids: CSASPGHKKQETQYF. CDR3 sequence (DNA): TGCAGTGCTTCGCCGGGACACAAAAAACAAGAGACCCAGTACTTC.

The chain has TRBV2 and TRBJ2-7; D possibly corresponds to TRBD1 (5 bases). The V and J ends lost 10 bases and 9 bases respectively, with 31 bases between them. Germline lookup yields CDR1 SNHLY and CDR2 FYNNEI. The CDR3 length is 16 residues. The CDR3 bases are TGTGCCACCAGCAGGCAGGATGGTGACAGACCTCAGCTGCAGTACGTC. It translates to CATSRQDGDRPQLQYV.

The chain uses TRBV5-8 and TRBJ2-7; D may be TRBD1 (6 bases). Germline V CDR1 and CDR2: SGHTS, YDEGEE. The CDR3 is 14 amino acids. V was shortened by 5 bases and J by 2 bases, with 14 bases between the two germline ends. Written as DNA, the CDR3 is TGTGCCAGCAGTGCCCCGAGACAGGCCTACGAGCAGTACTTC. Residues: CASSAPRQAYEQYF.

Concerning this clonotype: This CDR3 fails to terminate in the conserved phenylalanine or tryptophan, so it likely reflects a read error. The CDR3 protein is CASSAGYGQQPQHY. The CDR3 DNA sequence: TGTGCCAGCAGCGCAGGCTATGGACAGCAGCCCCAGCATTAT. This rearrangement joins TRBV2 to TRBJ1-5; a weak D match, TRBD1 (6 bases). The germline V and J ends were trimmed by 6 bases and 7 bases, with 16 bases remaining between them. Germline V gene data show CDR1 as SNHLY and CDR2 as FYNNEI. This CDR3 is built from 14 residues.

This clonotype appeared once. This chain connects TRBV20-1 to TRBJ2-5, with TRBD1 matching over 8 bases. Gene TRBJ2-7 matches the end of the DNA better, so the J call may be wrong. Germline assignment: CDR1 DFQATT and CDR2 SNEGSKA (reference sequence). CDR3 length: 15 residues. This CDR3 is CSANPHDRGEGEQYF. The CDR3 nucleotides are TGCAGTGCTAACCCTCATGACAGGGGTGAAGGCGAGCAGTACTTC.

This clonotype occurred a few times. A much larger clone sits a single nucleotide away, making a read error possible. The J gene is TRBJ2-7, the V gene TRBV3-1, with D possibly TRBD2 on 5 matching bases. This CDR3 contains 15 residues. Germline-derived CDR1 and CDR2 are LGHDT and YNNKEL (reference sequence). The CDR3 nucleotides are TGTGCCAGCAGCCAAATAATCGGACGGGGTAACGAGCAGTGCTTC. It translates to CASSQIIGRGNEQCF.

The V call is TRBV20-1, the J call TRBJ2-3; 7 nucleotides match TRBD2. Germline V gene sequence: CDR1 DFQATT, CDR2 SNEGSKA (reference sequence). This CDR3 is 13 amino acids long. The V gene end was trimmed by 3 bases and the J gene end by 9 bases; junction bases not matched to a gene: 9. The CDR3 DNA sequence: TGCAGTGCTAGGAGCGGGGCACAACAAACGCAGTATTTT. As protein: CSARSGAQQTQYF.

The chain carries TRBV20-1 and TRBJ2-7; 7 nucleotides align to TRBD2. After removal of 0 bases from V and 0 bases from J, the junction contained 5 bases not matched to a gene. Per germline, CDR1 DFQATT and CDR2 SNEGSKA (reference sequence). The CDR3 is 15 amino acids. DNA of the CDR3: TGCAGTGCTAGAGACCCACTAGCGAGCTCCTACGAGCAGTACTTC. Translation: CSARDPLASSYEQYF.

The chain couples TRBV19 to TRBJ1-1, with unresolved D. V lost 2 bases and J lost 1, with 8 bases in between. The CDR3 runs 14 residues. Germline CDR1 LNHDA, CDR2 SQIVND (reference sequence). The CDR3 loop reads CASSISATNTEAFF. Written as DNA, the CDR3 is TGTGCCAGTAGTATAAGCGCCACGAACACTGAAGCTTTCTTT.

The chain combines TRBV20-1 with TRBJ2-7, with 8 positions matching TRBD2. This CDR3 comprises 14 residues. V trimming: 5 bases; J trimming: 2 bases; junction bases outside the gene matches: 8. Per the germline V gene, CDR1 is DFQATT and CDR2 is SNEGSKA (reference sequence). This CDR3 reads CSAPTAGAAYEQYF. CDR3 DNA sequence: TGCAGTGCTCCAACAGCGGGGGCGGCCTACGAGCAGTACTTC.

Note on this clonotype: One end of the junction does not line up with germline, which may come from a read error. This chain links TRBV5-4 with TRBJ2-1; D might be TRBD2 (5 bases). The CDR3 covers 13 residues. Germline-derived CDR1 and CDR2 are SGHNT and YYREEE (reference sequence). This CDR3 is CASSRGWNNEQFF. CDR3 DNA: TGCGCCAGCAGCCGAGGGTGGAACAATGAGCAGTTCTTC.

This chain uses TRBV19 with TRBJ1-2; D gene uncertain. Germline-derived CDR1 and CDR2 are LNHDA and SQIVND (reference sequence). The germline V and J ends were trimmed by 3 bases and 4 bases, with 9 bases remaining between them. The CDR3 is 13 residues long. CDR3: CASSMSWGYGYTF. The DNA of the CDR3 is TGTGCCAGTAGTATGTCTTGGGGCTATGGCTACACCTTC.